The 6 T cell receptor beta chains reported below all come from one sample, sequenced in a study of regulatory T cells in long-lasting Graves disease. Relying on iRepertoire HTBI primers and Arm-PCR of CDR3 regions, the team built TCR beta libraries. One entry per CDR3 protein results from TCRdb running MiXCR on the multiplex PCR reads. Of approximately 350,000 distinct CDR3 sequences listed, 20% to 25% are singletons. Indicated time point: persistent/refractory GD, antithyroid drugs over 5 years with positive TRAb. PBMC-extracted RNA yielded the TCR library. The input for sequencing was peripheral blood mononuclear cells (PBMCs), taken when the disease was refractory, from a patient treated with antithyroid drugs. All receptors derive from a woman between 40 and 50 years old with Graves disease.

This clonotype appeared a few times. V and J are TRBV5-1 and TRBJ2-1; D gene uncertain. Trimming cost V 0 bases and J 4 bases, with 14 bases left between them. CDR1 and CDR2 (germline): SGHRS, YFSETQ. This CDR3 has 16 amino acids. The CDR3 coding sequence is TGCGCCAGCAGCTTGGGTCGGGTTTTTATTTACAATGAGCAGTTCTTC. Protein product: CASSLGRVFIYNEQFF.

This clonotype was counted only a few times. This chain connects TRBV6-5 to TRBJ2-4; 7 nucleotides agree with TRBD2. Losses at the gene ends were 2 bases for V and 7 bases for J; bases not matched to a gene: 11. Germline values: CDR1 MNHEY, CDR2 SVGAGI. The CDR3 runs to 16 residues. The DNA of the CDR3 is TGTGCCAGCAGTTACGGACTAGTAGACCCCGGGAACATTCAGTACTTC. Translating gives CASSYGLVDPGNIQYF.

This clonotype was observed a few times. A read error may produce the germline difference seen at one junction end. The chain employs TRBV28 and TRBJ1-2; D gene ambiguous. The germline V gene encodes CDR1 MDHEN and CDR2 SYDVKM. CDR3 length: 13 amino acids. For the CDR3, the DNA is TGTGCCAGCAGCCTCAGACGGTCCACTAGGGTCGCCTTC. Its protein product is CASSLRRSTRVAF.

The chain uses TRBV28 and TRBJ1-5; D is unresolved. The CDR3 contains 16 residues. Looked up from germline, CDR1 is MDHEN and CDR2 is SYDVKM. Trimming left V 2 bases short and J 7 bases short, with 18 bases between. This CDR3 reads CASSLGPRSGGQPQHF. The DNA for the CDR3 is TGTGCCAGCAGTTTAGGTCCCAGAAGCGGCGGCCAGCCCCAGCATTTT. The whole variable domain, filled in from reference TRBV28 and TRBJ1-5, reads DVKVTQSSRYLVKRTGEKVFLECVQDMDHENMFWYRQDPGLGLRLIYFSYDVKMKEKGDIPEGYSVSREKKERFSLILESASTNQTSMYLCASSLGPRSGGQPQHFGDGTRLSIL.

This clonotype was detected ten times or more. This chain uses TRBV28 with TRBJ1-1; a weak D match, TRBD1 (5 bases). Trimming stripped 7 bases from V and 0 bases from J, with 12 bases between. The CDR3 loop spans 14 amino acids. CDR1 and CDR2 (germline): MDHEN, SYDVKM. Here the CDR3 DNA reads TGTGCCAGCAACCGACAGAACATGAACACTGAAGCTTTCTTT. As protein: CASNRQNMNTEAFF.

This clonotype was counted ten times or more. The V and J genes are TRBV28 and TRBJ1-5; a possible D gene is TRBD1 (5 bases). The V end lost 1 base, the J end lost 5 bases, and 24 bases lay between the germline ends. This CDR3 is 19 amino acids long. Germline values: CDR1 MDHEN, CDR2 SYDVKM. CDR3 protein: CASSLSFGHTWGPDQPQHF. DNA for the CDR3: TGTGCCAGCAGTTTATCCTTTGGGCATACGTGGGGACCAGATCAGCCCCAGCATTTT.